This TCR beta chain came from a study of brain metastases from non-small cell lung cancer. Study-level results: Paired brain metastases and primary tumors largely shared TCR repertoires. T-cell clones appeared expanded in nearly 65% of brain metastases relative to matched primary tumors.

Germline CDR1 is DFQATT and CDR2 is SNEGSKA (reference sequence). The CDR3 has 10 amino acids. Trimming took 6 bases from V and 1 from J, leaving 3 bases between them. The repertoire was sequenced with immunoSEQ multiplex PCR; TCRdb's copy has only in-frame clones and lacks some. The profile shows around 4,800 clones, roughly 84% of them singletons. As concerns this clone: As yet, its antigen is unknown.

The receptor was derived from a donor older than 35 with non-small cell lung cancer. The rearrangement links TRBV20-1 to TRBJ2-5, with D unclear. Sequencing used tissue from a brain metastasis. CDR3 sequence (DNA): TGCAGTGCCGCCCAAGAGACCCAGTACTTC. Translation gives CSAAQETQYF.